This TCR beta chain was profiled in a study of blood T cell repertoires in COVID-19 (dated by TCRdb to 2018 to 2021). In the study overall: Samples from collaborators originated in the United States, Italy and Spain and spanned both the acute and convalescent phases of COVID-19. The material from the prospective study consisted of cDNA or gDNA derived from T cells, B-cell-depleted T cells, or PBMCs. HLA class I and class II types, where available, came from metadata supplied by the sample provider rather than from assay-based typing. Nearly every sample came with metadata listing a de-identified subject ID, COVID-19 status, age in years and sex. The repertoires were released in a freely available public database meant as a resource for research on the immune response to SARS-CoV-2. Samples were obtained from the ongoing ImmuneRACE study (first 160 participants) and from about 1,300 subjects provided by 6 global collaborators. Subjects who had been exposed to COVID-19, were actively infected with it, or had recovered from it provided the deeply sampled blood TCRbeta repertoires that made up the dataset. General findings and caveats noted by the study authors: The amount of clinical and demographic metadata varied by source and participant and was provided uncurated.

TCRbeta CDR3 regions were amplified from genomic DNA using the immunoSEQ Assay, a bias-controlled multiplex PCR. On the authors' methods: Nucleated cell counts per sample were estimated from amplification of reference gene primers within the assay. To quantify the absolute abundance of each unique TCRbeta CDR3 rearrangement, sequence reads were collapsed and filtered. For each sample, productive Simpson clonality was calculated by taking the square root of Simpson's diversity index across productive rearrangements. This immuneACCESS table, as held by TCRdb, lists in-frame sequences with V and J called but not all clones. Of the missing ones, under half trace to an unresolved V gene in checked studies; the others have no known cause. The V and J calls and clone size are taken from that table; D and trimming were inferred from the DNA. The sample table records about 250,000 clones; nearly 90% of these occur just once. Around 3.3% of the sample comes from the top ten.

In its sample, this clone was seen once. This clone's antigen is unknown. No base-level quality is on record; no much larger clone is a single base apart. Additional DNA sequences in this sample encode the identical CDR3. Collaborating institutions collected whole blood in K2EDTA tubes following their own protocols. For TCRbeta analysis, collaborators shipped samples as frozen whole blood, isolated PBMCs, or DNA extracted from either of those sample types. CDR1 SEHNR and CDR2 FQNEAQ were looked up in the germline V gene (reference sequence). Its CDR3 holds 14 amino acids, cysteine through phenylalanine. Kept here is only the CDR3 DNA, which spans 42 bases and is read in frame from base 1. Cut back by 2 bases and 5 bases, the V and J ends lie 12 bases apart.

Sequenced input: peripheral blood. The rearranged chain carries TRBV7-9 and TRBJ2-5; TRBD1 might be the D gene, on 6 matching bases. The clonotype originates from a man aged 18 to 29 with active or convalescent COVID-19. CDR3 reads: CASSLWGRGETQYF. The nucleotide sequence reads as follows: TGTGCCAGCAGCTTATGGGGGCGAGGGGAGACCCAGTACTTC.